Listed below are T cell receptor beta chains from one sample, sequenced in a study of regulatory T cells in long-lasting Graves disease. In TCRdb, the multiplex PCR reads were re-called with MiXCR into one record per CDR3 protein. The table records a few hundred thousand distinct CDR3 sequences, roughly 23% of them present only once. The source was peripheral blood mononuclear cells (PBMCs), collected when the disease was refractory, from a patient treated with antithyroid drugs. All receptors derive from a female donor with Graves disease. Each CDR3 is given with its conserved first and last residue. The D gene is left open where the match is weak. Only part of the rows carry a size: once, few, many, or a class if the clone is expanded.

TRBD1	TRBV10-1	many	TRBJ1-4	TGCGCCAGCAGTATACAGGGGGCTGGGGAAAAACTGTTTTTT	CASSIQGAGEKLFF
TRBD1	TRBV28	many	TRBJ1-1	TGTGCCAGCAGTTTACGGACAGGGAGGGACACTGAAGCTTTCTTT	CASSLRTGRDTEAFF
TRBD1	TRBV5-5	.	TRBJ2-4	TGTGCCAGCAGCGGGACAGTGAATGAGGACATTCAGTACTTC	CASSGTVNEDIQYF
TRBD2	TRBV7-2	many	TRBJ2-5	TGTGCCAGCAGCTTAGGAGCGGGGGGGCCAGGGACCCAGTACTTC	CASSLGAGGPGTQYF
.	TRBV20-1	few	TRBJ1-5	TGCAGTGCTAGAGTAGCGGGAAGCAATCAGCCCCAGCATTTT	CSARVAGSNQPQHF
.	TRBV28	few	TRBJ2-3	TGTGCCAGCAGTTTTAGAGGTACAGATACGCAGTATTTT	CASSFRGTDTQYF
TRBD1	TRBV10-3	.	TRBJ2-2	TGTGCCATCACAGAACACCACAGGGGGCTCAACACCGGGGAGCTGTTTTTT	CAITEHHRGLNTGELFF
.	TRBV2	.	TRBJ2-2	TGTGCCAGCAGTGATGACGGGGGGCCCGGGGAGCTGTTTTTT	CASSDDGGPGELFF
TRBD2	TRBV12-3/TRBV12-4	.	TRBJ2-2	TGTGCCAGCAGCCATGGGCTAGCGGGAGGCACCGGGGAGCTGTTTTTT	CASSHGLAGGTGELFF
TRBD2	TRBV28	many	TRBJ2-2	TGTGCCAGCAGTCCTTTAGCGGGTGGGGAGCTGTTTTTT	CASSPLAGGELFF
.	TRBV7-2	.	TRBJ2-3	TGTGCCAGCAGCTTTAGGGTACCAGATACGCAGTATTTT	CASSFRVPDTQYF
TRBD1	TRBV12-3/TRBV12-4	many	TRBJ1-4	TGTGCCAGCAGCACCGACAGGGCTGTGCCTAATGAAAAACTGTTTTTT	CASSTDRAVPNEKLFF
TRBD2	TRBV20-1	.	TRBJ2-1	TGCAGTGCTAGTGTGGGCGGGGGGTCCTACAATGAGCAGTTCTTC	CSASVGGGSYNEQFF
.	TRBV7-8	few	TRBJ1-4	TGTGCCAGCAGCTCGGGACAATTATTCGAAAAACTGTTTTTT	CASSSGQLFEKLFF
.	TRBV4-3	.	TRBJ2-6	TGCGCCAGCAGCCAAGCTTGGAGAAGTGCAGGGGCCAACGTCCTGACTTTC	CASSQAWRSAGANVLTF
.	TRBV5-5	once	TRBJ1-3	TGTGCCAGCAGCTTGGAACCGAGGAACACCATATATTTT	CASSLEPRNTIYF
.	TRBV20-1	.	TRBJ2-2	TGCAGTGCTAGAGGTGAACACGACAAGTGGTCCGGGGAGCTGTTTTTT	CSARGEHDKWSGELFF
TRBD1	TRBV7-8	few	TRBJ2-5	TGTGCCAGCAGCCCACAAGACAGGGGACAAGAGACCCAGTACTTC	CASSPQDRGQETQYF
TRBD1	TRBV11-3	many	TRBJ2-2	TGTGCCAGCAGCTACGGACAGGGGAACACCGGGGAGCTGTTTTTT	CASSYGQGNTGELFF
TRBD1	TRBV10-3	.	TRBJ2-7	TGTGCCTCCACCGGGACAGGGGTCCACGAGCAGTACTTC	CASTGTGVHEQYF
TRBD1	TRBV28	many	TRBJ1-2	TGTGCCAGCAAGGACAGGGGATTTGGCTACACCTTC	CASKDRGFGYTF
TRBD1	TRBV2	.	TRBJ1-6	TGTGCCAGCAGAGAGACAGGGGCCTATAATTCACCCCTCCACTTT	CASRETGAYNSPLHF
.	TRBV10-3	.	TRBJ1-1	TGTGCCATCAAAGGGCAGTTGTACACTGAAGCTTTCTTT	CAIKGQLYTEAFF
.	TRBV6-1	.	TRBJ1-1	TGTGCCAGCAATCAGGGTTCTTTATTGAACACTGAAGCTTTCTTT	CASNQGSLLNTEAFF
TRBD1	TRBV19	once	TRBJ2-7	TGTGCCAGTAGTGGGAGGACAGGGAATCCCTACGAGCAGTACTTC	CASSGRTGNPYEQYF
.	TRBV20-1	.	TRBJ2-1	TGCAGTGCTACCCCCACAGGGCCCAACAATGAGCAGTTCTTC	CSATPTGPNNEQFF
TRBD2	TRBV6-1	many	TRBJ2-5	TGTGCCAGCAGTAAATCAGGGACTAGCGACCAAGAGACCCAGTACTTC	CASSKSGTSDQETQYF
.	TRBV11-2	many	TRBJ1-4	TGTGCCAGCCTGGGTCAGGGAGGTGAAAAACTGTTTTTT	CASLGQGGEKLFF
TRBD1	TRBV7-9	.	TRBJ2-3	TGCGCCAGCAGCTTGGAGGGGACAGGGGCGGATACGCAGTATTTT	CASSLEGTGADTQYF
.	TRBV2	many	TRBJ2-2	TGTGCCAGCAGCCTCCAGACCGGGGAGCTGTTTTTT	CASSLQTGELFF
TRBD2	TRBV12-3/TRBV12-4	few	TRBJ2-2	TGTGCCAGCACCCCGAGGGGGACTAGCGGGAGGGCCCCGAACACCGGGGAGCTGTTTTTT	CASTPRGTSGRAPNTGELFF
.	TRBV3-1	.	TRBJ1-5	TGTGCCAGCAGCCAAGGTAGGTGGAGCAATCAGCCCCAGCATTTT	CASSQGRWSNQPQHF
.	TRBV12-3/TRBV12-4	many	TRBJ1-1	TGTGCCAGCTACAGAGAGGGGGGCACGGGGCTCTTT	CASYREGGTGLF
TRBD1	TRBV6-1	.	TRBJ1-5	TGTGCCAGCAGTGAAGCAGGGGGCGCGGGGCAGCCCCAGCATTTT	CASSEAGGAGQPQHF
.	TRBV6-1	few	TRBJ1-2	TGTGCCTGCTTCAGGGATGGCTACACCTTC	CACFRDGYTF
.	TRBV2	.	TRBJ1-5	TGTGCCAGCAGGCGGTCTAGCAATCAGCCCCAGCATTTT	CASRRSSNQPQHF
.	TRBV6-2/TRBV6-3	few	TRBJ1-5	TGTGCCAGCAGTTACCCCCCCGGGACCGACAATCAGCCCCAGCATTTT	CASSYPPGTDNQPQHF
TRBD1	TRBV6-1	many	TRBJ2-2	TGTGCCAGCACGACGGGTGGCGGGACAGGGGCCGGGGAGCTGTTTTTT	CASTTGGGTGAGELFF
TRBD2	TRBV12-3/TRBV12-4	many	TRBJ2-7	TGTGCCAGCAGTCTAGCGGGGCGGAACTACGAGCAGTACTTC	CASSLAGRNYEQYF
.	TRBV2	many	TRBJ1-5	TGTGCCAGCATCGGTAGTAGGGGAGGTCAGCCCCAGCATTTT	CASIGSRGGQPQHF
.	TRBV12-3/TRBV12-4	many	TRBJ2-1	TGTGCCAGCAGTTTTTACAATGAGCAGTTCTTC	CASSFYNEQFF
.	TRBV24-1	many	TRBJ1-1	TGTGCCACCAGTGATTCCTGGGGACCGAACACTGAAGCTTTCTTT	CATSDSWGPNTEAFF
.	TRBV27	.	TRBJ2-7	TGTGCCAGCAGTTTATCACAGGGAAGCTCCTACGAGCAGTACTTC	CASSLSQGSSYEQYF
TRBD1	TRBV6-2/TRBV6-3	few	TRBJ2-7	TGTGCCAGCAGTTACTCATTGACAGGGTTCCCGACTATTAGCTACGAGCAGTACTTC	CASSYSLTGFPTISYEQYF
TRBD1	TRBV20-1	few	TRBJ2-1	TGCAGTGCTACCAGACAGGGGGCGCGCCACAATGAGCAGTTCTTC	CSATRQGARHNEQFF
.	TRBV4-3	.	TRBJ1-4	TGCGCCAGCAGCCAACGGGGGCGTCGGGTAGAAAAACTGTTTTTT	CASSQRGRRVEKLFF
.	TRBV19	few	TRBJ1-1	TGTGCCAGTAGATTGGACAGTCCTGGTGAAGCTTTCTTT	CASRLDSPGEAFF
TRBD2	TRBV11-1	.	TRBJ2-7	TGTGCCAGCAGCCACATTAGCGGGGTCCGGCACGAGCAGTACTTC	CASSHISGVRHEQYF
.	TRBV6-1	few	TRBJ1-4	TGTGCCAGCAGCCCCCTGTCTGGGGCGGGTGAAAAACTGTTTTTT	CASSPLSGAGEKLFF
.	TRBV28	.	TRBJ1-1	TGTGCCAGCAGTTTACCGGGGTTTAACACTGAAGCTTTCTTT	CASSLPGFNTEAFF
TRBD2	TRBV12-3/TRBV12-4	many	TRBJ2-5	TGTGCCAGCAGCCGATCGCGGGGACTAGGGAGGTTTGGGTTAACGGAGACCCAGTACTTC	CASSRSRGLGRFGLTETQYF
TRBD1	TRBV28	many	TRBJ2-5	TGTGCCAGCATCTCCCCGGGACAGCCACAAGAGACCCAGTACTTC	CASISPGQPQETQYF
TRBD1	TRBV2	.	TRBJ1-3	TGTGCCAGCAGTGATGAGGGGGCTTCTGGAAACACCATATATTTT	CASSDEGASGNTIYF
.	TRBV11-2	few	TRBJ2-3	TGTGCCAGCAGCTTAGAAACACGCACAGATACGCAGTATTTT	CASSLETRTDTQYF
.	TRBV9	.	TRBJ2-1	TGTGCCAGCAGCGTAGCGGGCAGGGGTCATTTCAATGAGCAGTTCTTC	CASSVAGRGHFNEQFF
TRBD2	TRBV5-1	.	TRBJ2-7	TGCGCCAGCAGCTTAGCGGGAGTAACGGACGAGCAGTACTTC	CASSLAGVTDEQYF